This T cell receptor beta chain was recorded in a study of cytotoxic CD8 clonotypes in ibrutinib-treated CLL. Looking at the study overall: Partial response was seen in approximately 24 patients and complete response in 2; after median roughly 66 months, around 15 stayed remitted, about 12 progressed.

With sequencing, the targeted depth ranged from 1 in 200,000 to 1 in 1 million T cells. Produced via immunoSEQ multiplex PCR; TCRdb's table is partial and in-frame only. The table shows tens of thousands of clones, with 50% to 60% occurring only once. The CDR3 contains 15 residues. The germline gives CDR1 SGHRS, CDR2 YFSETQ. Losses at the gene ends were 0 bases for V and 5 bases for J; bases not matched to a gene: 4. Overall study results and limits: Sampling time points were not equivalent between sustained-remission and progressing patients. Ibrutinib response saw clonality rise, and progression saw it return toward baseline.

On this clone itself: Its antigen is unknown.

This receptor was obtained from a human donor with chronic lymphocytic leukemia. This chain uses TRBV5-1 with TRBJ1-4; 7 positions match TRBD1. The source was PBMCs, collected at disease progression, from a patient treated with ibrutinib. The CDR3 is CASSLVRGQNEKLFF. For the CDR3, the DNA is TGCGCCAGCAGCTTGGTGAGGGGGCAAAATGAAAAACTGTTTTTT.